Listed here are 18 T cell receptor beta chains from one sample, sequenced in a study of control samples from healthy donors and cancer patients. The method was immunoSEQ multiplex PCR; TCRdb's version includes in-frame clones alone and lacks a portion of them. In the table there are around 59,000 clones, approximately 92% of which are singletons. The material sequenced was PBMCs. These receptors were collected from a man aged 40-55 years with colorectal cancer.

The chain uses TRBV5-1 and TRBJ2-3, with 9 bases matching TRBD1. The V gene end was trimmed by 3 bases and the J gene end by 2 bases; junction bases not matched to a gene: 7. The CDR3 sequence is 16 residues long. Germline V gene lookup returns CDR1 SGHRS and CDR2 YFSETQ. Written as DNA, the CDR3 is TGCGCCAGCAGCTCCGGGACAGGGATTCCCACAGATACGCAGTATTTT. It is translated as CASSSGTGIPTDTQYF.

This sequence joins TRBV5-4 and TRBJ1-1, with a weak D call TRBD1 (5 bases). CDR1 and CDR2 from the germline V gene are SGHNT and YYREEE (reference sequence). This CDR3 is built from 15 residues. V dropped 4 bases and J dropped 5 bases, with 18 bases sitting between them. The chain's CDR3 is CASSPVRERGTEAFF. As DNA, the CDR3 is TGTGCCAGCAGCCCGGTCAGGGAACGGGGTACTGAAGCTTTCTTT.

The J gene is TRBJ2-5, the V gene TRBV29-1, with D perhaps TRBD2 (6 bases). The ends were cut back, 2 bases at V and 6 bases at J, with 10 bases in the middle. Germline CDR1 is SQVTM and CDR2 is ANQGSEA. The CDR3 totals 12 residues. The CDR3 region is CSVEILAQTQYF. CDR3 coding DNA: TGCAGCGTTGAAATCCTAGCGCAGACCCAGTACTTC.

In nucleotides, the CDR3 is TGTGCCAGCAGCTTGAGTTCGGGGGGATCTGGAAACACCATATATTTT. It translates to CASSLSSGGSGNTIYF. The J gene is TRBJ1-3, the V gene TRBV7-2; tentative D call: TRBD1 (5 bases). The V end lost 3 bases, the J end lost 1 base, and 13 bases lay between the germline ends. Germline V lookup: CDR1 SGHTA, CDR2 FQGNSA. The CDR3 runs to 16 residues.

The V call is TRBV19, the J call TRBJ2-3, with TRBD2 matching 10 bases. CDR1 and CDR2 (germline): LNHDA, SQIVND (reference sequence). The V and J ends lost 5 bases and 3 bases, in that order; junction bases with no gene match: 5. CDR3 length equals 15 residues. The CDR3 DNA sequence: TGTGCCAGTAGTGCAAGCGGGGGGGCAACAGATACGCAGTATTTT. Its protein product is CASSASGGATDTQYF.

The chain couples TRBV19 to TRBJ2-1, with 11 bases lining up with TRBD1. The J segment lost 0 bases and the V segment lost 1 base, leaving 5 bases of the junction unmatched. The CDR3 spans 18 residues. Germline V gene data show CDR1 as LNHDA and CDR2 as SQIVND (reference sequence). The CDR3 sequence: CASSIGTGGFGSYNEQFF. The DNA of the CDR3 is TGTGCCAGTAGTATAGGGACAGGGGGCTTTGGCTCCTACAATGAGCAGTTCTTC.

J is TRBJ1-4 and V is TRBV7-2; no firm D call. CDR1 and CDR2 (germline): SGHTA, FQGNSA. The CDR3 runs 15 residues. With 5 bases removed from V and 5 bases from J, the gap between germline ends came to 15 bases. DNA of the CDR3: TGTGCCAGCAGCCTGAAGACGGGTCAAAATGAAAAACTGTTTTTT. Residues: CASSLKTGQNEKLFF.

This chain connects TRBV18 to TRBJ1-6; unclear D gene. Trimming stripped 3 bases from V and 8 bases from J, with 17 bases between. Germline V gene sequence: CDR1 KGHSH, CDR2 LQKENI. The CDR3 consists of 16 residues. This chain's CDR3 is CASSPYAGIMDSPLHF. The CDR3 region has the DNA TGTGCCAGCTCACCCTACGCTGGGATTATGGATTCACCCCTCCACTTT.

This clone was observed a single time. This chain joins TRBV3-1 (or the pseudogene TRBV3-2) and TRBJ1-2; TRBD1 might be the D (5 bases). CDR3 length: 16 residues. The germline V gene has CDR1 LGHDT and CDR2 YNNKEL (reference sequence). Trimming took 4 bases from V and 6 from J, leaving 21 bases between them. CDR3 loop: CASSRILGQGGDGYTF. CDR3 DNA sequence: TGTGCCAGCAGCCGCATACTGGGGCAGGGCGGGGATGGCTACACCTTC.

This chain uses TRBV2 with TRBJ1-6, with 9 nucleotides matching TRBD1. CDR3 size: 17 residues. Looked up from germline, CDR1 is SNHLY and CDR2 is FYNNEI. V gave up 6 bases and J gave up 2 bases; unmatched junction bases: 8. The CDR3 spells CASRPRQGDPYNSPLHF. CDR3 bases: TGTGCCAGCAGGCCACGACAGGGGGACCCCTATAATTCACCCCTCCACTTT.

The CDR3 sequence is CASSSGGTTSEKLFF. Written as DNA, the CDR3 is TGTGCCAGCAGCTCCGGTGGGACCACGTCCGAAAAACTGTTTTTT. The chain couples TRBV5-5 to TRBJ1-4, with a weak D call TRBD1 (5 bases). Germline CDR1 reads SGHKS; CDR2 reads YYEKEE (reference sequence). The CDR3 is made up of 15 amino acids. V lost 3 bases to trimming and J lost 8 bases, with 17 bases between them.

The chain links TRBV18 to TRBJ2-2, with 10 nucleotides matching TRBD1. Germline trimming cut 5 bases from V and 4 bases from J; bases unmatched to any gene: 7. CDR1 is KGHSH and CDR2 is LQKENI in the germline V gene. The length of the CDR3 is 16 residues. The CDR3 DNA sequence: TGTGCCAGCTCATCGACAGGGGGCGCAATCACCGGGGAGCTGTTTTTT. Its protein is CASSSTGGAITGELFF.

The V call is TRBV25-1, the J call TRBJ2-1; 11 nucleotides match TRBD1. The CDR3 loop spans 16 amino acids. After removal of 3 bases from V and 7 bases from J, the junction contained 8 bases not matched to a gene. Germline lookup yields CDR1 MGHDK and CDR2 SYGVNS. The CDR3 region has the DNA TGTGCCAGCAGTGATAGGACAGGGGGCGTATTTAATGAGCAGTTCTTC. This encodes CASSDRTGGVFNEQFF.

The rearrangement uses TRBV19 and TRBJ2-4; D might be TRBD2 (6 bases). This CDR3 spans 13 amino acids. With 5 bases removed from V and 5 bases from J, the gap between germline ends came to 10 bases. Germline V gives CDR1 LNHDA, CDR2 SQIVND (reference sequence). CDR3 sequence (DNA): TGTGCCAGTAGTTCGCGGGACCAAAACATTCAGTACTTC. Protein product: CASSSRDQNIQYF.

CDR3 protein: CASSPAVNTEAFF. CDR3 DNA: TGTGCCAGCAGCCCGGCGGTGAACACTGAAGCTTTCTTT. The chain uses TRBV5-6 and TRBJ1-1; no clear D. The length of the CDR3 is 13 residues. Germline V gives CDR1 SGHDT, CDR2 YYEEEE. V was cut by 4 bases and J by 0 bases, with 7 bases left in between.

The chain links TRBV29-1 to TRBJ2-7; possibly TRBD2 for D (6 bases). Germline CDR1 reads SQVTM; CDR2 reads ANQGSEA. The CDR3 totals 11 residues. Deletions cut 6 bases from V and 4 bases from J, with 10 bases between. The CDR3 DNA reads TGCAGCGTGGGGGAGGAATACGAGCAGTACTTC. Translation gives CSVGEEYEQYF.

This clone was counted a single time. The chain employs TRBV5-6 and TRBJ2-2; unclear D gene. Germline V CDR1 and CDR2: SGHDT, YYEEEE. CDR3 length: 12 amino acids. V lost 2 bases to trimming and J lost 6 bases, with 5 bases between them. CDR3: CASSLPAGELFF. Written as DNA, the CDR3 is TGTGCCAGCAGCTTACCCGCCGGGGAGCTGTTTTTT.

The rearrangement uses TRBV5-4 and TRBJ1-1; 9 positions match TRBD1. The CDR3 is 18 residues long. Per the germline V gene, CDR1 is SGHNT and CDR2 is YYREEE (reference sequence). Trimming took 4 bases from V and 0 from J; bases not matched to a gene: 13. The CDR3: CASSRGSGTGSMNTEAFF. CDR3 DNA sequence: TGTGCCAGCAGCCGAGGATCCGGGACAGGGAGCATGAACACTGAAGCTTTCTTT.